These 20 T cell receptor beta chains originate from one sample sequenced in a study of blood T cell repertoires in COVID-19. Assay used: immunoSEQ multiplex PCR; TCRdb lists only in-frame clones, some missing. The sample shows tens of thousands of clones, approximately 90% of them seen only once. Sample: peripheral blood. Receptors were obtained from a man aged 55-75 years with acute or convalescent COVID-19.

This chain uses TRBV5-6 with TRBJ2-7; 10 nucleotides agree with TRBD1. From germline, CDR1 is SGHDT and CDR2 YYEEEE. V lost 2 bases and J lost 5; bases outside the gene matches: 7. The CDR3 is made up of 15 amino acids. The CDR3 bases are TGTGCCAGCAGCTTACCGGGACAGGGGCGAAACGAGCAGTACTTC. The encoded protein is CASSLPGQGRNEQYF. Looking up the rest from reference TRBV5-6 and TRBJ2-7 gives the full variable domain: DAGVTQSPTHLIKTRGQQVTLRCSPKSGHDTVSWYQQALGQGPQFIFQYYEEEERQRGNFPDRFSGHQFPNYSSELNVNALLLGDSALYLCASSLPGQGRNEQYFGPGTRLTVT.

This clone has at least ten counts. The chain carries TRBV5-6 and TRBJ2-7; D remains ambiguous. Germline values: CDR1 SGHDT, CDR2 YYEEEE. V gave up 4 bases and J gave up 3 bases, with 14 bases separating them. The CDR3 contains 14 residues. This CDR3 reads CASSPQTTLYEQYF. The CDR3 coding sequence is TGTGCCAGCAGCCCACAGACAACTCTCTACGAGCAGTACTTC.

The chain links TRBV5-4 to TRBJ1-4; a weak D match, TRBD1 (5 bases). V was trimmed by 1 base and J by 5 bases, leaving 9 bases between them. Germline V gene lookup returns CDR1 SGHNT and CDR2 YYREEE (reference sequence). There are 14 residues in the CDR3. For the CDR3, the DNA is TGTGCCAGCAGCTTGAGACAGCCCAATGAAAAACTGTTTTTT. Its protein is CASSLRQPNEKLFF.

This chain connects TRBV5-6 to TRBJ1-6; 8 bases are a match to TRBD1. The CDR3 totals 18 residues. Trimming removed 4 bases from V and 3 bases from J; junction bases left unmatched: 12. Germline CDR1 reads SGHDT; CDR2 reads YYEEEE. The CDR3 sequence is CASSAGQVGGIYNSPLHF. The CDR3 region has the DNA TGTGCCAGCAGCGCGGGACAGGTAGGGGGAATCTATAATTCACCCCTCCACTTT.

V usage is TRBV18 and J usage is TRBJ2-2; weak D call: TRBD2 (5 bases). The CDR3 is 14 residues long. CDR1 and CDR2 from the germline V gene are KGHSH and LQKENI. V was clipped by 6 bases and J by 7 bases, with 15 bases between them. The CDR3 is CASSTRLSGGELFF. The CDR3 DNA reads as TGTGCCAGCTCCACTAGATTGAGTGGCGGGGAGCTGTTTTTT.

There are a few counts of this clone. V and J are TRBV7-8 and TRBJ2-5, with 9 bases matching TRBD2. The CDR3 loop spans 14 amino acids. The ends lost 7 bases at V and 5 bases at J; junction bases unmatched: 8. Germline-derived CDR1 and CDR2 are SGHVS and FQNEAQ. For the CDR3, the DNA is TGTGCCAGCATTCCGGGACTAGCAGGGGAGACCCAGTACTTC. This encodes CASIPGLAGETQYF.

In nucleotides, the CDR3 is TGTGCCAGCTCCGGGCGGGGGGGCGATGAGCAGTTCTTC. It specifies CASSGRGGDEQFF. The chain employs TRBV18 and TRBJ2-1; 9 nucleotides align to TRBD2. The CDR3 loop spans 13 amino acids. The germline gives CDR1 KGHSH, CDR2 LQKENI. Trimming at V came to 6 bases and at J to 8 bases, leaving 5 bases not matched to a gene.

The table lists this clone with a count of one. The chain carries TRBV6-6 and TRBJ1-2; D possibly corresponds to TRBD1 (5 bases). The germline V gene has CDR1 MNHNY and CDR2 SVGAGI (reference sequence). This CDR3 is built from 16 residues. V was clipped by 6 bases and J by 4 bases, with 21 bases between them. The DNA for the CDR3 is TGTGCCAGCAGACCTCCCTCAGGGCGGGACTTCTATGGCTACACCTTC. It yields the protein CASRPPSGRDFYGYTF.

As to this clone: The same CDR3 also results from other DNA sequences found in this sample. The chain joins TRBV5-6 to TRBJ2-7; perhaps TRBD1 as D (6 bases). V was trimmed by 4 bases and J by 4 bases, leaving 18 bases between them. Germline V gene lookup returns CDR1 SGHDT and CDR2 YYEEEE. The CDR3 has 15 residues. CDR3 protein: CASSPGTMWAYEQYF. The CDR3 DNA sequence: TGTGCCAGCAGCCCCGGGACAATGTGGGCATACGAGCAGTACTTC. The full variable domain, with the rest looked up from reference TRBV5-6 and TRBJ2-7, is DAGVTQSPTHLIKTRGQQVTLRCSPKSGHDTVSWYQQALGQGPQFIFQYYEEEERQRGNFPDRFSGHQFPNYSSELNVNALLLGDSALYLCASSPGTMWAYEQYFGPGTRLTVT.

The chain joins TRBV5-1 to TRBJ1-1; TRBD1 is a possible D gene (6 bases). Germline-derived CDR1 and CDR2 are SGHRS and YFSETQ. Trimming shortened V by 2 bases and J by 4 bases, and 9 bases separated the two germline ends. CDR3 length: 13 residues. CDR3 region: CASSLTGFTEAFF. In DNA, the CDR3 is TGCGCCAGCAGCTTAACAGGGTTCACTGAAGCTTTCTTT.

This chain joins TRBV5-4 and TRBJ1-2; D is perhaps TRBD1 (5 bases). V was pared by 4 bases and J by 0 bases, with 13 bases between. The CDR3 is 15 amino acids. In germline, CDR1 is SGHNT, CDR2 YYREEE (reference sequence). The CDR3 DNA reads TGTGCCAGCAGCCCTAGCGAGGGGACTAACTATGGCTACACCTTC. This translates into CASSPSEGTNYGYTF.

This clone was seen more than once but under ten times. The genes are TRBV7-2 and TRBJ1-2; D not certain. V lost 5 bases to trimming and J lost 2 bases, with 9 bases between them. The V gene's germline CDR1 is SGHTA and CDR2 FQGNSA. This CDR3 is built from 13 residues. The CDR3, as DNA: TGTGCCAGCAGCGAACAAGAAAACTATGGCTACACCTTC. Residues: CASSEQENYGYTF. Full variable domain (rest looked up from reference TRBV7-2 and TRBJ1-2): GAGVSQSPSNKVTEKGKDVELRCDPISGHTALYWYRQSLGQGLEFLIYFQGNSAPDKSGLPSDRFSAERTGGSVSTLTIQRTQQEDSAVYLCASSEQENYGYTFGSGTRLTVV.

This clone was seen a handful of times. The chain joins TRBV7-2 to TRBJ2-1, with 9 nucleotides matching TRBD2. CDR1 and CDR2 from the germline V gene are SGHTA and FQGNSA. This CDR3 spans 14 amino acids. The trim removed 6 bases at V and 7 bases at J, leaving 7 bases unmatched. The CDR3 region is CASSDAAGGNEQFF. CDR3 DNA: TGTGCCAGCAGTGACGCGGCGGGGGGGAATGAGCAGTTCTTC.

The V and J genes are TRBV4-2 and TRBJ2-3, with 9 bases matching TRBD2. The ends lost 0 bases at V and 4 bases at J; junction bases unmatched: 8. The CDR3 covers 17 residues. Germline V gene sequence: CDR1 LGHNA, CDR2 YNFKEQ. CDR3 region: CASSQEGGGELADTQYF. CDR3 sequence (DNA): TGTGCCAGCAGCCAAGAAGGCGGGGGGGAGTTGGCAGATACGCAGTATTTT.

The chain employs TRBV10-2 and TRBJ2-5; D uncertain. Germline V gene lookup returns CDR1 WSHSY and CDR2 SAAADI. CDR3 length equals 13 residues. Trimming left V 8 bases short and J 5 bases short, with 15 bases between. DNA of the CDR3: TGCGCCAGCGCGGCGCTGAACGTGGAGACCCAGTACTTC. Translated: CASAALNVETQYF.

The rearrangement uses TRBV21-1 and TRBJ2-7; the table's D call TRBD2 went unverified against the DNA. TRBV21-1 is given as a pseudogene. This CDR3 comprises 14 residues. In DNA, the CDR3 is TGTGCCAGCAGCAAAGTGAGTGCATCCTACGAGCAGTACTTC. Residues: CASSKVSASYEQYF.

The DNA for the CDR3 is TGTGCCATCAGTGTCCCCGGTCTGCGGGGGGGCCAGACGCAGTATTTT. Protein: CAISVPGLRGGQTQYF. J is TRBJ2-3 and V is TRBV10-3; 9 nucleotides match TRBD2. From germline, CDR1 is ENHRY and CDR2 SYGVKD. V shed 4 bases and J 9 bases; nucleotides not matched to a gene: 14. There are 16 residues in the CDR3.

The chain recombines TRBV13 with TRBJ1-1, with 7 bases identical to TRBD1. Trimming at V came to 5 bases and at J to 3 bases, leaving 12 bases not matched to a gene. The length of the CDR3 is 16 residues. Germline lookup yields CDR1 PRHDT and CDR2 FYEKMQ (reference sequence). The CDR3 region is CASSTSSQTGHTEAFF. CDR3 sequence (DNA): TGTGCCAGCAGCACCTCATCTCAGACAGGGCACACTGAAGCTTTCTTT.

This clone has a handful of counts. The V and J genes are TRBV5-1 and TRBJ1-5; TRBD1 aligns across 10 bases. The CDR3 sequence is 14 residues long. The germline V gene has CDR1 SGHRS and CDR2 YFSETQ. V lost 4 bases to trimming and J lost 7 bases; unmatched junction nucleotides: 5. The CDR3 sequence is CASSPGTGAQPQHF. The CDR3, as DNA: TGCGCCAGCAGCCCTGGGACAGGGGCCCAGCCCCAGCATTTT.

The CDR3 sequence: CASSFLTGANKFYGYTF. The DNA of the CDR3 is TGTGCCAGCAGCTTCTTAACAGGGGCCAATAAATTCTATGGCTACACCTTC. This chain links TRBV5-5 with TRBJ1-2; 7 bases agree with TRBD1. Germline lookup yields CDR1 SGHKS and CDR2 YYEKEE (reference sequence). J gave up 4 bases and V 2 bases, and 14 bases lay outside the gene matches. CDR3 length: 17 amino acids.